This T cell receptor beta chain was observed in a study of CD8 T cells in Susac syndrome. RNA was extracted with the RNeasy kit, and a quantity of roughly 0.5 to 1 ug was reverse transcribed using random hexamers. Amplification of TCR beta CDR3 was carried out by immunoSEQ multiplex PCR, which covered 54 Vbeta and 13 Jbeta segments. MiXCR was run by TCRdb on the immunoSEQ multiplex PCR reads, yielding one entry per CDR3 protein. The sample lists about 200,000 distinct CDR3 sequences, 90% to 95% occurring once. CDR1 MNHEY and CDR2 SMNVEV come from the germline V gene (reference sequence). V was cut by 0 bases and J by 6 bases, with 12 bases left in between. There are 14 residues in the CDR3.

The receptor's source is a human donor in good health. The chain uses TRBV27 and TRBJ2-7; D remains unclear. What was sequenced was CD4+ T cells from PBMCs. The CDR3 sequence: CASSLSASRGEQYV. CDR3 bases: TGTGCCAGCAGTTTATCGGCCTCCCGCGGCGAGCAGTACGTC.